These T cell receptor beta chains were read from a single sample in a study of response to subunit inactivated influenza vaccine. Each CDR3 protein is one row after TCRdb ran MiXCR on the RT-PCR reads. The sample has about 620,000 distinct CDR3 sequences, about 11% seen once. The sample was also linked to a second study, of T cells expressing NK-cell markers.

The sample was PBMCs from blood, taken on the day of vaccination. All receptors come from a man aged 45-65 years who received an inactivated influenza vaccine. Both conserved end residues are part of each CDR3. D genes are given only for firm matches. Some rows mark clone size as missing; the rest say once, few, many or name a class of expanded clone.

CDR3 length: 15
D gene: TRBD1
V gene: TRBV9
clone size: .
J gene: TRBJ2-7
CDR3 DNA: TGTGCCAGCAGCGTAGCTGGGCAGGGGGTGACCGAGCAGTACTTC
CDR3 protein: CASSVAGQGVTEQYF

CDR3 length: 15
D gene: TRBD1
V gene: TRBV7-2
clone size: many
J gene: TRBJ2-1
CDR3 DNA: TGTGCCAGCAGCTTCCGACAGGGTTCCTACAATGAGCAGTTCTTC
CDR3 protein: CASSFRQGSYNEQFF

CDR3 length: 12
D gene: .
V gene: TRBV5-5
clone size: .
J gene: TRBJ2-3
CDR3 DNA: TGTGCCAGCAGCTGGGGGGAAGATACGCAGTATTTT
CDR3 protein: CASSWGEDTQYF

CDR3 length: 17
D gene: .
V gene: TRBV27
clone size: few
J gene: TRBJ1-5
CDR3 DNA: TGTGCCAGCAGTCCCCTGGGAGGCCCAGCTAGCAATCAGCCCCAGCATTTT
CDR3 protein: CASSPLGGPASNQPQHF

CDR3 length: 14
D gene: .
V gene: TRBV9
clone size: few
J gene: TRBJ2-2
CDR3 DNA: TGTGCCAGCACCATCCAGATGGACACCGGGGAGCTGTTTTTT
CDR3 protein: CASTIQMDTGELFF

CDR3 length: 12
D gene: .
V gene: TRBV21-1
clone size: .
J gene: TRBJ2-3
CDR3 DNA: TGTGCCAGCAGCGTTCAGTCTGATACGCAGTATTTT
CDR3 protein: CASSVQSDTQYF

CDR3 length: 20
D gene: .
V gene: TRBV9
clone size: few
J gene: TRBJ2-4
CDR3 DNA: TGTGCCAGCAGCATACTCAGGATACACGAATTAGCCGTGGCCAAAAACATTCAGTACTTC
CDR3 protein: CASSILRIHELAVAKNIQYF

CDR3 length: 14
D gene: TRBD1
V gene: TRBV7-9
clone size: .
J gene: TRBJ2-2
CDR3 DNA: TGTGCCAGCAGCTGGGACAGTAACACCGGGGAGCTGTTTTTT
CDR3 protein: CASSWDSNTGELFF

CDR3 length: 14
D gene: .
V gene: TRBV13
clone size: few
J gene: TRBJ2-7
CDR3 DNA: TGTGCCAGCAGCTTAGAAGGGTACCGAGGGGAGCAGTACTTC
CDR3 protein: CASSLEGYRGEQYF

CDR3 length: 15
D gene: TRBD1
V gene: TRBV6-4
clone size: few
J gene: TRBJ1-5
CDR3 DNA: TGTGCCGTCAACCGTGACAGGGGGCTAGGTCAGCCCCAGCATTTT
CDR3 protein: CAVNRDRGLGQPQHF

CDR3 length: 15
D gene: .
V gene: TRBV7-2
clone size: .
J gene: TRBJ2-1
CDR3 DNA: TGTGCCAGCAGCTTATCCGGGACCACCTACAATGAGCAGTTCTTC
CDR3 protein: CASSLSGTTYNEQFF

CDR3 length: 13
D gene: .
V gene: TRBV19
clone size: .
J gene: TRBJ2-7
CDR3 DNA: TGTGCCAGTAATCAACCGCCCTCCTACGAGCAGTACTTC
CDR3 protein: CASNQPPSYEQYF

CDR3 length: 13
D gene: .
V gene: TRBV12-3/TRBV12-4
clone size: .
J gene: TRBJ1-6
CDR3 DNA: TGTGCCAGCAGTTTAGCGCGGGGCTCACCCCTCCACTTT
CDR3 protein: CASSLARGSPLHF

CDR3 length: 14
D gene: TRBD2
V gene: TRBV6-2/TRBV6-3
clone size: few
J gene: TRBJ2-7
CDR3 DNA: TGTGCCAGCACCTTAGCGGGAGCCCTATACGAGCAGTACTTC
CDR3 protein: CASTLAGALYEQYF

CDR3 length: 15
D gene: .
V gene: TRBV15
clone size: many
J gene: TRBJ2-6
CDR3 DNA: TGTGCCACCAGCAGAGCATCCCCTGGGGCCAACGTCCTGACTTTC
CDR3 protein: CATSRASPGANVLTF

CDR3 length: 13
D gene: TRBD1
V gene: TRBV29-1
clone size: few
J gene: TRBJ2-1
CDR3 DNA: TGCAGCGCAAGACAGGGGGACCACAATGAGCAGTTCTTC
CDR3 protein: CSARQGDHNEQFF

CDR3 length: 15
D gene: TRBD2
V gene: TRBV20-1
clone size: .
J gene: TRBJ2-2
CDR3 DNA: TGCAGTGCTAAGACTAGCGGGACGGGGGCCGGGGAGCTGTTTTTT
CDR3 protein: CSAKTSGTGAGELFF

CDR3 length: 13
D gene: TRBD1
V gene: TRBV10-3
clone size: few
J gene: TRBJ2-7
CDR3 DNA: TGTGCCACGGTCCGGGACAGGGTCTACGAGCAGTACTTC
CDR3 protein: CATVRDRVYEQYF

CDR3 length: 12
D gene: TRBD1
V gene: TRBV19
clone size: once
J gene: TRBJ2-1
CDR3 DNA: TGTGCCAGTGCAGACAGGGGGCATGAGCAGTTCTTC
CDR3 protein: CASADRGHEQFF

CDR3 length: 14
D gene: .
V gene: TRBV6-5
clone size: few
J gene: TRBJ2-5
CDR3 DNA: TGTGCCAGCAGTTACTCAGGGGTCAGCGAGACCCAGTACTTC
CDR3 protein: CASSYSGVSETQYF

CDR3 length: 16
D gene: .
V gene: TRBV12-3/TRBV12-4
clone size: few
J gene: TRBJ1-3
CDR3 DNA: TGTGCCAGCACCCCTCGCAAGCGGGGTTCTGGAAACACCATATATTTT
CDR3 protein: CASTPRKRGSGNTIYF

CDR3 length: 13
D gene: .
V gene: TRBV7-9
clone size: few
J gene: TRBJ2-3
CDR3 DNA: TGTGCCAGCAGCTCCCCGGCAGCTAATACGCAGTATTTT
CDR3 protein: CASSSPAANTQYF

CDR3 length: 15
D gene: .
V gene: TRBV6-5
clone size: .
J gene: TRBJ2-3
CDR3 DNA: TGTGCCAGCAGTTACGGGGGGGCCTTAACAGATACGCAGTATTTT
CDR3 protein: CASSYGGALTDTQYF

CDR3 length: 15
D gene: .
V gene: TRBV9
clone size: .
J gene: TRBJ2-1
CDR3 DNA: TGTGCCAGCAGCGTAGTCTGGGACTCCTACAATGAGCAGTTCTTC
CDR3 protein: CASSVVWDSYNEQFF

CDR3 length: 14
D gene: .
V gene: TRBV7-2
clone size: few
J gene: TRBJ2-7
CDR3 DNA: TGTGCCAGCAGCTTAGTCCCCTCCACCTACGAGCAGTACTTC
CDR3 protein: CASSLVPSTYEQYF

CDR3 length: 18
D gene: TRBD2
V gene: TRBV27
clone size: .
J gene: TRBJ2-5
CDR3 DNA: TGTGCCAGCAGTTTATTCGGCCGGCCTAGCGGGAGGCAAGAGACCCAGTACTTC
CDR3 protein: CASSLFGRPSGRQETQYF

CDR3 length: 17
D gene: TRBD2
V gene: TRBV29-1
clone size: few
J gene: TRBJ2-3
CDR3 DNA: TGCAGCGTTGGCGGGACTAGCGGGAGGGCATCCACAGATACGCAGTATTTT
CDR3 protein: CSVGGTSGRASTDTQYF

CDR3 length: 12
D gene: TRBD1
V gene: TRBV28
clone size: few
J gene: TRBJ2-5
CDR3 DNA: TGTGCCAGCAAAATACCCCCGGGACAGGTTGAGTTC
CDR3 protein: CASKIPPGQVEF

CDR3 length: 15
D gene: .
V gene: TRBV5-4
clone size: .
J gene: TRBJ1-2
CDR3 DNA: TGTGCCAGCAGCCTAACTCGGGGTGCTAACTATGGCTACACCTTC
CDR3 protein: CASSLTRGANYGYTF

CDR3 length: 15
D gene: .
V gene: TRBV7-2
clone size: .
J gene: TRBJ2-3
CDR3 DNA: TGTGCCGGCAGCTTAGGGGCGGGGCTTAAGGATACGCAGTATTTT
CDR3 protein: CAGSLGAGLKDTQYF

CDR3 length: 14
D gene: TRBD2
V gene: TRBV4-2
clone size: few
J gene: TRBJ2-5
CDR3 DNA: TGTGCCAGCAGCCAAGAGACTAGCGTGAAGACCCAGTACTTC
CDR3 protein: CASSQETSVKTQYF

CDR3 length: 13
D gene: TRBD2
V gene: TRBV7-2
clone size: .
J gene: TRBJ2-7
CDR3 DNA: TGTGCCAGCAGCTCCATTACTAGCGGCGAGCAGTACTTC
CDR3 protein: CASSSITSGEQYF

CDR3 length: 18
D gene: .
V gene: TRBV5-1
clone size: .
J gene: TRBJ2-4
CDR3 DNA: TGCGCCAGCAGCTTGGGTAATCCGGAACAGGGAGGATGGAACATTCAGTACTTC
CDR3 protein: CASSLGNPEQGGWNIQYF

CDR3 length: 15
D gene: TRBD1
V gene: TRBV9
clone size: few
J gene: TRBJ1-6
CDR3 DNA: TGTGCCAGCAGCACATCGACAGGGGGCGTTTCACCCCTCCACTTT
CDR3 protein: CASSTSTGGVSPLHF

CDR3 length: 14
D gene: .
V gene: TRBV12-3/TRBV12-4
clone size: .
J gene: TRBJ2-7
CDR3 DNA: TGTGCCAGCAGCCCCACCCGCGACATATACGAGCAGTACTTC
CDR3 protein: CASSPTRDIYEQYF

CDR3 length: 16
D gene: TRBD2
V gene: TRBV14
clone size: many
J gene: TRBJ2-1
CDR3 DNA: TGTGCCAGCAGCCCCGGAGCGGGGGGCTTTATCTATGAGCAGTTCTTC
CDR3 protein: CASSPGAGGFIYEQFF

CDR3 length: 13
D gene: TRBD1
V gene: TRBV10-3
clone size: few
J gene: TRBJ2-1
CDR3 DNA: TGTGCCACTACAGAAATGACAGGGGATGAGCAGTTCTTC
CDR3 protein: CATTEMTGDEQFF

CDR3 length: 15
D gene: .
V gene: TRBV6-1
clone size: .
J gene: TRBJ2-1
CDR3 DNA: TGTGCCAGCAGTCCCCTCTTCGACTCCTACAATGAGCAGTTCTTC
CDR3 protein: CASSPLFDSYNEQFF

CDR3 length: 15
D gene: .
V gene: TRBV4-3
clone size: .
J gene: TRBJ2-7
CDR3 DNA: TGCGCCAGCAGCCAAGAGAAATCGGGGTTTGACGAGCAGTACTTC
CDR3 protein: CASSQEKSGFDEQYF

CDR3 length: 12
D gene: .
V gene: TRBV24-1
clone size: many
J gene: TRBJ1-2
CDR3 DNA: TGTGCCACCTACAGCATTTCCGATGGCTACACCTTC
CDR3 protein: CATYSISDGYTF

CDR3 length: 18
D gene: TRBD1
V gene: TRBV24-1
clone size: .
J gene: TRBJ2-3
CDR3 DNA: TGTGCCACCAGTGACAATTACCGGACAGGATCGAGCACAGATACGCAGTATTTT
CDR3 protein: CATSDNYRTGSSTDTQYF

CDR3 length: 16
D gene: .
V gene: TRBV28
clone size: .
J gene: TRBJ2-3
CDR3 DNA: TGTGCCAGCAGTGAGACAGGTTTATTCGGCACAGATACGCAGTATTTT
CDR3 protein: CASSETGLFGTDTQYF

CDR3 length: 22
D gene: .
V gene: TRBV5-1
clone size: few
J gene: TRBJ2-7
CDR3 DNA: TGCGCCAGCAGCGTCCGCGATATCGGACCCTCTGATGGGGGCGAACCGGCCTACGAGCAGTACTTC
CDR3 protein: CASSVRDIGPSDGGEPAYEQYF

CDR3 length: 17
D gene: TRBD2
V gene: TRBV9
clone size: .
J gene: TRBJ2-3
CDR3 DNA: TGTGCCAGCAGCGTAGGGGCCAGCGGGGGATTCACAGATACGCAGTATTTT
CDR3 protein: CASSVGASGGFTDTQYF

CDR3 length: 16
D gene: .
V gene: TRBV25-1
clone size: .
J gene: TRBJ2-1
CDR3 DNA: TGTGCCAGCAGTGAATTATCGTTAGCCGCTTACAATGAGCAGTTCTTC
CDR3 protein: CASSELSLAAYNEQFF

CDR3 length: 15
D gene: TRBD2
V gene: TRBV10-3
clone size: .
J gene: TRBJ2-7
CDR3 DNA: TGTGCCATCAGTGAACAAGCGGGAGGCTCCTACGAGCAGTACTTC
CDR3 protein: CAISEQAGGSYEQYF

CDR3 length: 16
D gene: TRBD2
V gene: TRBV7-2
clone size: .
J gene: TRBJ2-3
CDR3 DNA: TGTGCCAGCAGCTTAGCGGGTGGAGCGGGGGGGCGTACGCAGTATTTT
CDR3 protein: CASSLAGGAGGRTQYF

CDR3 length: 14
D gene: TRBD2
V gene: TRBV27
clone size: .
J gene: TRBJ2-1
CDR3 DNA: TGTGCCAGCGGAACTCTAGCGGGGTCGGGTGAGCAGTTCTTC
CDR3 protein: CASGTLAGSGEQFF

CDR3 length: 15
D gene: .
V gene: TRBV2
clone size: .
J gene: TRBJ2-3
CDR3 DNA: TGTGCCAGCAGTGAGTTGGCCAGTAGCACAGATACGCAGTATTTT
CDR3 protein: CASSELASSTDTQYF